Listed below are T cell receptor beta chains from one sample, sequenced in a study of T cell responses to AZD1222 COVID-19 vaccine. Sequencing was performed with immunoSEQ multiplex PCR; in TCRdb, only in-frame clones are kept and a portion is missing. The sample has around 140,000 clones, 90% to 95% seen once. This material consisted of peripheral blood, taken on day 0 of MenACWY control vaccination. The source of these receptors is an adult in good health. Each CDR3 is given with its conserved first and last residue. Each record gives: D gene, clone size, J gene, V gene, CDR3 protein, CDR3 DNA. D genes are given only for firm matches. Clone size is given for some rows only: seen once, a few or many times, or a class if the clone is expanded.

- - TRBJ1-1 TRBV30 CAWSDVTEAFF TGTGCCTGGAGTGATGTCACTGAAGCTTTCTTT
- - TRBJ2-4 TRBV4-3 CASSQDFPSENIQYF TGCGCCAGCAGCCAAGATTTCCCCTCCGAAAACATTCAGTACTTC
- - TRBJ1-1 TRBV27 CASSGRKNTEAFF TGTGCCAGCAGTGGCAGGAAGAACACTGAAGCTTTCTTT
TRBD1 - TRBJ1-1 TRBV5-4 CASSPGGRGQVTEAFF TGTGCCAGCAGCCCGGGAGGTAGGGGGCAGGTCACTGAAGCTTTCTTT
- - TRBJ2-7 TRBV19 CASSIHESYEQYF TGTGCCAGTAGTATCCACGAATCCTACGAGCAGTACTTC
- once TRBJ1-6 TRBV3-1/TRBV3-2 CASSHRLGGDNSPLHF TGTGCCAGCAGCCACCGGTTGGGCGGGGATAATTCACCCCTCCACTTT
- - TRBJ2-1 TRBV2 CASSLFYNNEQFF TGTGCCAGCAGCCTTTTTTACAACAATGAGCAGTTCTTC
TRBD1 - TRBJ1-2 TRBV6-1 CASSEGLVGQYGYTF TGTGCCAGCAGTGAAGGCCTCGTGGGACAGTATGGCTACACCTTC
- - TRBJ2-2 TRBV11-3 CASSQGRGELFF TGTGCCAGCAGCCAGGGTCGGGGGGAGCTGTTTTTT
- - TRBJ1-1 TRBV5-6 CASSHGLVAEAFF TGTGCCAGCAGCCACGGACTGGTGGCTGAAGCTTTCTTT
- - TRBJ1-5 TRBV7-2 CASSLGQLGNQPQHF TGTGCCAGCAGCTTAGGACAGTTGGGAAATCAGCCCCAGCATTTT
- - TRBJ1-5 TRBV19 CASSRRGGWQPQHF TGTGCCAGTAGTCGGAGAGGTGGGTGGCAGCCCCAGCATTTT
- - TRBJ2-7 TRBV19 CASSPGEAYEQYF TGTGCCAGTAGTCCCGGGGAGGCCTACGAGCAGTACTTC
TRBD1 - TRBJ1-2 TRBV6-5 CASTRRDRSFWGYTF TGTGCCAGCACGCGGCGGGACAGGTCGTTTTGGGGCTACACCTTC
- - TRBJ2-2 TRBV6-5 CASRHGTGELFF TGTGCCAGCAGACACGGAACCGGGGAGCTGTTTTTT
- - TRBJ1-5 TRBV3-1/TRBV3-2 CASSQAGRDQPQHF TGTGCCAGCAGCCAAGCGGGGCGCGATCAGCCCCAGCATTTT
TRBD1 - TRBJ1-1 TRBV7-9 CASSFGSTGGNTEAFF TGTGCCAGCAGCTTTGGATCCACAGGGGGGAACACTGAAGCTTTCTTT
TRBD1 - TRBJ1-2 TRBV6-2/TRBV6-3 CASSPRQGATGYGYTF TGTGCCAGCAGTCCCCGACAGGGGGCCACGGGCTATGGCTACACCTTC
TRBD1 - TRBJ2-1 TRBV4-1 CASSHAIPGQAYNEQFF TGCGCCAGCAGCCACGCAATCCCGGGACAGGCCTACAATGAGCAGTTCTTC
- - TRBJ1-2 TRBV5-1 CASSLSPSQGVSYGYTF TGCGCCAGCAGCTTGAGCCCTTCACAGGGAGTGTCCTATGGCTACACCTTC
- - TRBJ2-3 TRBV18 CASSPTVTSTDTQYF TGTGCCAGCTCACCAACGGTTACTAGCACAGATACGCAGTATTTT
- - TRBJ1-1 TRBV4-3 CASSEGGRRAFF TGCGCCAGCAGCGAAGGGGGGCGCAGGGCTTTCTTT
- - TRBJ2-2 TRBV2 CASTNTGELFF TGTGCCAGCACTAACACCGGGGAGCTGTTTTTT
- once TRBJ1-6 TRBV5-1 CASSLNSINNSPLHF TGCGCCAGCAGCTTGAACAGCATAAATAATTCACCCCTCCACTTT